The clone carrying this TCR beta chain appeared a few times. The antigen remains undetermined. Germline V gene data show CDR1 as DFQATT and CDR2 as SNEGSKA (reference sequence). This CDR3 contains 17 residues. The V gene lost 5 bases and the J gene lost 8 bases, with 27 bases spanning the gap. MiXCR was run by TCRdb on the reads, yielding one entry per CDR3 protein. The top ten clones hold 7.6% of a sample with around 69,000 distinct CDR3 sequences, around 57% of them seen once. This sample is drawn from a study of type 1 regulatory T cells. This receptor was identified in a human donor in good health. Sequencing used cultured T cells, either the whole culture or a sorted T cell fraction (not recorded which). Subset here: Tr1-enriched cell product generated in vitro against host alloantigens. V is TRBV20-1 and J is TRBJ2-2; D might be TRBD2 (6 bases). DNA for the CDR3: TGCAGTGCTCCCCGAAGGAAGGCATTGGGGGGAGCGGGGGAGCTGTTTTTT. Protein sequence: CSAPRRKALGGAGELFF.